The T cell receptor beta chain under discussion was sequenced for a study of blood T cells in healthy people across ages. This clonotype was found many times. Its antigen is unknown. V lost 6 bases, J lost 4 bases, and 11 bases stayed unmatched. CDR3 size: 15 residues. Using a J-beta primer mix together with a sample-barcoded 5' primer, a second PCR was run for roughly 6 to 12 cycles. TCRdb itself ran the 5' RACE reads through MiXCR, one entry per CDR3 protein. Of 850,000 to 950,000 distinct CDR3 sequences in the sample, under 30% were seen once. Overall study results and limits: Diversity figures based on one million T cells were deemed too low.

The receptor was derived from a woman of 80 years or more in good health. Sequenced sample: blood. The chain uses TRBV12-3 or TRBV12-4 and TRBJ1-2, with TRBD1 matching 7 bases. The CDR3 is CASSNDRAPSYGYTF. CDR3 nucleotides: TGTGCCAGCAGCAATGACAGGGCCCCGTCCTATGGCTACACCTTC.